This T cell receptor beta chain originates from a study of long-term antiretroviral therapy in people with HIV. This clone appeared once. An immunoSEQ assay, version v3.0, was performed at survey level. TCRdb's copy holds only in-frame clones and misses some; the assay was immunoSEQ multiplex PCR. The table shows approximately 19,000 clones, with approximately 88% occurring only once. Unmatched junction bases numbered 3, after V lost 7 bases and J lost 1 base. Germline V lookup: CDR1 SGHTA, CDR2 FQGNSA. This CDR3 is built from 14 residues. V is TRBV7-2 and J is TRBJ2-2; TRBD2 agrees at 7 bases. The sequence came from a man aged 18 to 30 with HIV. The sequences come from unsorted PBMCs, collected 2.1 years after starting antiretroviral therapy. The CDR3 is CASTWGGNTGELFF. The CDR3 nucleotides read TGTGCCAGCACCTGGGGGGGGAACACCGGGGAGCTGTTTTTT.